The present T cell receptor (beta chain) was sequenced within a study of T cells after posttransplantation cyclophosphamide. General study results and limits: TRB clonality was highly associated with recipient CMV seropositivity and reactivation. Skin or GI-infiltrating T cells shared few TRB sequences with blood. Donor CD8+ memory clones often dominated recipient blood repertoires at later times.

This related bone marrow graft donor gave peripheral blood on the day of marrow donation. Germline V CDR1 and CDR2: MNHNS, SASEGT. V dropped 4 bases and J dropped 2; count of bases not matched to a gene: 3. This CDR3 is 15 amino acids long. Regarding this clone: What it recognizes is unknown.

Here immunoSEQ multiplex PCR was the method, and the copy in TCRdb shows in-frame clones only, minus some. Of about 50,000 clones listed, around 94% are singletons. The chain combines TRBV6-1 with TRBJ1-5, with 9 bases identical to TRBD1. Sequencing input: PBMCs. This TCR derives from a woman aged 25 to 39 in good health and a related stem cell transplant donor. DNA for the CDR3: TGTGCCAGCAGTGCACGGACAGGGGGCAATCAGCCCCAGCATTTT. This gives the protein CASSARTGGNQPQHF.